This T cell receptor beta chain stems from a study of CDR3 diversity in severe acne. This clonotype has a single count. TCRdb used MiXCR to reprocess the PCR reads, holding one entry per CDR3 protein. In the table there are roughly 100,000 distinct CDR3 sequences, roughly half of which are singletons. This TCR was recovered from a male donor with acne. Sequences were obtained from blood.

CDR3 coding DNA: TGCAGCGTTGAGGACGGGCACTTGGAGCAGTACTTC. It is translated as CSVEDGHLEQYF. The chain couples TRBV29-1 to TRBJ2-7, with D hard to call. CDR1 is SQVTM and CDR2 is ANQGSEA in the germline V gene. Trimming stripped 3 bases from V and 7 bases from J, with 13 bases between. The CDR3 has 12 amino acids.